The sequence of this TCR beta chain was determined in a study of PD-1 blockade in classical Hodgkin lymphoma. This CDR3 has 16 amino acids. Germline CDR1 SNHLY, CDR2 FYNNEI. The V and J ends lost 8 bases and 5 bases respectively, with 24 bases between them. This clone appeared a single time. Here immunoSEQ multiplex PCR was the method, and the copy in TCRdb shows in-frame clones only, minus some. The data show over 20,000 clones, approximately 87% seen once. The time point: newly diagnosed, previously untreated cHL patient sample. From thawed PBMCs, CD8+ T cells were isolated by magnetic negative selection. What served as comparison were PBMCs in newly diagnosed, untreated classical Hodgkin lymphoma.

The chain recombines TRBV2 with TRBJ1-2, with a tentative D call TRBD1 (5 bases). The TCR comes from a human donor with classical Hodgkin lymphoma. The sequencing sample was made of CD8+ T cells from blood. The CDR3, as DNA: TGTGCCAGCCGATGGGGTGCGGGGGGTGCGGGATATGGCTACACCTTC. This sequence encodes CASRWGAGGAGYGYTF.